The clone carrying this TCR beta chain has more than one count but fewer than ten. Its antigen is unidentified. Sequenced patients had shown CD8+CD57+ cell expansion by flow cytometry. With no exception, the patients had severe acquired aplastic anemia. At the time of blood sampling, patients had not yet received any therapy. Genomic DNA templated the TCR beta VDJ and CDR3 profiling. In TCRdb, the reads were re-called with MiXCR into one record per CDR3 protein. Among 250,000 to 300,000 distinct CDR3 sequences, 56% were seen once, and the ten largest hold roughly 1.2%. This sample was taken from a study of CD8+CD57+ T cells in acquired aplastic anemia. Study-wide findings and caveats: Patients and controls had in common 25 to 30 CD8+ CDR3 sequences.

Germline assignment: CDR1 SGHVS and CDR2 FQNEAQ. CDR3 length equals 17 residues. The trim removed 7 bases at V and 5 bases at J, leaving 17 bases unmatched. The gene calls are TRBV7-8 and TRBJ2-5, with TRBD2 matching 9 bases. The sample comprised sorted CD4+, CD8+, or CD8+CD57+ T cells (not recorded which) from PBMCs. This clonotype was sampled from a human donor with aplastic anemia. CDR3 protein: CASNSAPAGGSLETQYF. CDR3 DNA sequence: TGTGCCAGCAACTCCGCCCCAGCGGGGGGCTCCCTGGAGACCCAGTACTTC.